Below are 10 T cell receptor beta chains sequenced from a single sample in a study of T cells in localized non-small cell lung cancer. Clones were sequenced by immunoSEQ multiplex PCR, and TCRdb holds only the in-frame ones, with some missing. Among roughly 9,900 clones listed, 70% to 75% were seen once. The sample in question was peripheral blood, obtained before any cancer treatment. The receptors were gathered from a male donor older than 55 with stage I lung adenocarcinoma.

The J gene is TRBJ2-1, the V gene TRBV28; D might be TRBD1 (5 bases). V lost 5 bases to trimming and J lost 4 bases, with 15 bases between them. This CDR3 has 15 residues. Germline V gene sequence: CDR1 MDHEN, CDR2 SYDVKM. CDR3 DNA: TGTGCCAGCAGTACGGTGGCGACAGTTTACAATGAGCAGTTCTTC. Encoded protein: CASSTVATVYNEQFF.

This clone showed up just a few times. This chain joins TRBV9 and TRBJ1-2; D is unclear. The CDR3 extends over 13 amino acids. Trimming removed 3 bases at V and 5 bases at J, with 11 bases between. Germline V lookup: CDR1 SGDLS, CDR2 YYNGEE. The chain's CDR3 is CASSAPSGYGYTF. The CDR3 nucleotides are TGTGCCAGCAGCGCCCCCAGTGGATATGGCTACACCTTC.

V gene TRBV6-6 combines with J gene TRBJ2-5; D may be TRBD2 (5 bases). V was pared by 5 bases and J by 5 bases, with 9 bases between. The length of the CDR3 is 12 residues. Germline CDR1 is MNHNY and CDR2 is SVGAGI (reference sequence). Here the CDR3 DNA reads TGTGCCAGCAGTGCTAGAGGGGAGACCCAGTACTTC. It codes for CASSARGETQYF.

The chain carries TRBV6-5 and TRBJ1-1, with 8 bases lining up with TRBD1. This CDR3 is built from 13 residues. Trimming cost V 8 bases and J 4 bases; bases outside gene matches: 6. Germline V lookup: CDR1 MNHEY, CDR2 SVGAGI. The CDR3 spells CASSQQGVTEAFF. As DNA, the CDR3 is TGTGCCAGCTCACAACAGGGGGTCACTGAAGCTTTCTTT.

To note about this clone: A junction boundary mismatches the germline segment, possibly from a read error. The genes are TRBV7-2 and TRBJ2-7; D is unresolved. This CDR3 is built from 11 residues. The V gene's germline CDR1 is SGHTA and CDR2 FQGNSA. The CDR3 reads CASSLYGPPNF. In DNA form, the CDR3 reads TGTGCCAGCAGCTTATACGGACCACCGAACTTC.

On this clone: This CDR3 is also generated by other DNA sequences in the sample. The chain is built from TRBV6-5 and TRBJ1-1; TRBD1 matches 9 bases. Losses at the gene ends were 8 bases for V and 10 bases for J; bases not matched to a gene: 11. Germline V gene sequence: CDR1 MNHEY, CDR2 SVGAGI. The CDR3 spans 13 residues. CDR3 coding DNA: TGTGCCAGCCTGCCGCCGGGACAGGGAGGAGCTTTCTTT. Translating it yields CASLPPGQGGAFF.

This clone was observed a single time. This rearrangement joins TRBV11-2 to TRBJ2-7; D not certain. This CDR3 comprises 12 residues. Trimming took 5 bases from V and 5 from J, leaving 10 bases between them. CDR1 is SGHAT, CDR2 FQNNGV, per germline. CDR3 sequence: CASSPGGNEQYF. CDR3 nucleotide sequence: TGTGCCAGCAGCCCGGGTGGGAACGAGCAGTACTTC.

The gene calls are TRBV6-5 and TRBJ1-1; TRBD1 might be the D (5 bases). Trimming removed 2 bases at V and 5 bases at J, with 12 bases between. Germline V gene data show CDR1 as MNHEY and CDR2 as SVGAGI. This CDR3 region has 14 residues. The CDR3: CASSYGRGRTEAFF. CDR3 coding DNA: TGTGCCAGCAGTTACGGGAGGGGTAGGACTGAAGCTTTCTTT.

The chain uses TRBV28 and TRBJ2-7; D might be TRBD1 or TRBD2, each matching 5 bases. Germline assignment: CDR1 MDHEN and CDR2 SYDVKM. The length of the CDR3 is 14 residues. Trimming left V 7 bases short and J 3 bases short, with 16 bases between. Here the CDR3 reads CASNPTGTLYEQYF. Here the CDR3 DNA reads TGTGCCAGCAACCCCACCGGGACGCTCTACGAGCAGTACTTC.

The chain has TRBV5-1 and TRBJ1-2, with 7 bases aligning to TRBD1. The CDR3 length is 15 residues. Trimming at V came to 0 bases and at J to 8 bases, leaving 10 bases not matched to a gene. Germline V gene sequence: CDR1 SGHRS, CDR2 YFSETQ. This CDR3 is CASSLGQGPLEGYTF. The CDR3 DNA sequence: TGCGCCAGCAGCTTGGGACAGGGCCCTCTCGAGGGCTACACCTTC.